This T cell receptor (beta chain) came from a study of cytomegalovirus exposure and HLA in healthy donors. V lost 6 bases and J 4 bases, leaving 16 bases between the germline ends. Per germline, CDR1 SNHLY and CDR2 FYNNEI. The CDR3 consists of 15 residues. The donors gave bone marrow, and they were healthy. Overall study results and limits: It was taken for granted in presence/absence analyses that sequencing depth across donors was roughly uniform. There were some V segments, including TRBV6-2 and TRBV6-3, excluded as indistinguishable. Later work found most CMV-associated TCR beta chains apparently HLA-restricted.

In the PCR, 60 Vbeta and 13 Jbeta primers were used. TCRdb's table, derived via immunoSEQ multiplex PCR, lists solely in-frame clones and lacks some. The repertoire holds around 200,000 clones, with 80% to 90% as singletons. In the case of this clone: Its antigen is not known.

The chain recombines TRBV2 with TRBJ1-5; D is unclear. The sample was PBMCs. The TCR sequence derives from a girl under 10 years old in good health and CMV-seropositive. The CDR3, as DNA: TGTGCCAGCAGGCCGGACCTGGGGAGGAATCAGCCCCAGCATTTT. Translating gives CASRPDLGRNQPQHF.